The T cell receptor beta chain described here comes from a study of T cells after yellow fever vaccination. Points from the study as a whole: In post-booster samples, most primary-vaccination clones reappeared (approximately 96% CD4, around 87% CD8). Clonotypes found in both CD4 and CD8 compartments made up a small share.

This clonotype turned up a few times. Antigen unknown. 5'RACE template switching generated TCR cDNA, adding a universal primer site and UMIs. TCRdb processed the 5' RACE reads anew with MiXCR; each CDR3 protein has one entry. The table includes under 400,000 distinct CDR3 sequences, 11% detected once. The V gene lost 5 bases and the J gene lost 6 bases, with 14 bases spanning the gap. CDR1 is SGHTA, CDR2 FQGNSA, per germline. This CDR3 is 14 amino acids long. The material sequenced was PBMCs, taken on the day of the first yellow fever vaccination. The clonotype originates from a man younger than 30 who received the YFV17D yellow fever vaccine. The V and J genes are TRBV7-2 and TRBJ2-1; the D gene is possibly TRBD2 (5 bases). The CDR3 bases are TGTGCCAGCAGCCCACATCCGGCGGGCAATGAGCAGTTCTTC. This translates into CASSPHPAGNEQFF.